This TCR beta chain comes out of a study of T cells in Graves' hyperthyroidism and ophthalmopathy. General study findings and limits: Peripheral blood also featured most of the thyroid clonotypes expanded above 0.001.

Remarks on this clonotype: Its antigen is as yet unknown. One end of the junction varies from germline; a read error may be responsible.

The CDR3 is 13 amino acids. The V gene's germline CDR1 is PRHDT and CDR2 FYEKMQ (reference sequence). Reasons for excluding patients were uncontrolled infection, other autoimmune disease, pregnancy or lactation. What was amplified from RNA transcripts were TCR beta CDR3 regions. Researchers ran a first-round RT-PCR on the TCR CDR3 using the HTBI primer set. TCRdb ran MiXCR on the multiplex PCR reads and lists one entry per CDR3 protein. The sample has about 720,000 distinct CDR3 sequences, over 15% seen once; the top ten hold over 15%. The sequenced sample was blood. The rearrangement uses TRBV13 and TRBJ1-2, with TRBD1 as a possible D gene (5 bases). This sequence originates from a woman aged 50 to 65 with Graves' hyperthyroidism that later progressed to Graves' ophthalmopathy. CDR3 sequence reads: CASGLAGNYGYTF. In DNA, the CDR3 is TGTGCCAGCGGCTTAGCAGGGAACTATGGCTACACCTTC. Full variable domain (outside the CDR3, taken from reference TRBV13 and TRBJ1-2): AAGVIQSPRHLIKEKRETATLKCYPIPRHDTVYWYQQGPGQDPQFLISFYEKMQSDKGSIPDRFSAQQFSDYHSELNMSSLELGDSALYFCASGLAGNYGYTFGSGTRLTVV.